The 13 T cell receptor beta chains below were found in one sample sequenced in a study of blood T cell repertoires in COVID-19. Only in-frame clones appear in the TCRdb table, and some are missing; sequencing was by immunoSEQ multiplex PCR. The table includes 100,000 or so clones, 88% detected once. What was sequenced was peripheral blood. The origin of the receptors is a woman aged 55-69 years with acute or convalescent COVID-19.

The chain uses TRBV5-1 and TRBJ1-3, with D tentatively TRBD1 (5 bases). The germline V and J ends were trimmed by 4 bases and 2 bases, with 16 bases remaining between them. The V gene's germline CDR1 is SGHRS and CDR2 YFSETQ. The CDR3 spans 16 residues. The CDR3 DNA reads TGCGCCAGCAGCCCTGCCCCGACAGTTACTGGAAACACCATATATTTT. Protein product: CASSPAPTVTGNTIYF.

J is TRBJ2-1 and V is TRBV19, with 10 bases fitting TRBD2. The CDR3 consists of 15 residues. Losses at the gene ends were 2 bases for V and 6 bases for J; bases not matched to a gene: 4. The germline CDR1 and CDR2 sequences are LNHDA and SQIVND (reference sequence). As DNA, the CDR3 is TGTGCCAGTAGTATAACAGCGGGAGGGCCCAATGAGCAGTTCTTC. Translated: CASSITAGGPNEQFF.

This clone was counted a few times. The chain links TRBV11-2 to TRBJ2-7; 14 bases line up with TRBD2. Germline values: CDR1 SGHAT, CDR2 FQNNGV. V was pared by 5 bases and J by 4 bases, with 4 bases of the junction left unmatched. This CDR3 has 15 residues. In DNA, the CDR3 is TGTGCCAGCAGCCCGGGACTAGCGGGAGTATACGAGCAGTACGTC. Its translation: CASSPGLAGVYEQYV.

This chain links TRBV18 with TRBJ2-3, with a possible D match to TRBD2 (6 bases). Trimming pared 5 bases from V and 1 base from J, leaving 16 bases between. The CDR3 sequence is 16 residues long. Germline CDR1 reads KGHSH; CDR2 reads LQKENI. The CDR3 spells CASSTASAIRTDTQYF. The CDR3 DNA follows: TGTGCCAGCTCAACCGCTAGCGCAATTCGCACAGATACGCAGTATTTT.

The chain is built from TRBV24-1 and TRBJ2-1, with D possibly being TRBD1 (5 bases). CDR1 is KGHDR and CDR2 is SFDVKD in the germline V gene. The CDR3 has 13 residues. V lost 4 bases and J lost 7, with 10 bases in between. The CDR3 nucleotides read TGTGCCACCAGTGAAGCAGGGAAGAATGAGCAGTTCTTC. Amino acid sequence: CATSEAGKNEQFF.

The V and J genes are TRBV30 and TRBJ2-6, with a weak D call TRBD2 (5 bases). The CDR3 is made up of 16 amino acids. Between the trimmed V and J ends, which lost 5 bases and 0 bases, there was a span of 14 bases. The germline V gene has CDR1 GTSNPN and CDR2 SVGIG (reference sequence). The CDR3 sequence: CAWEAPGSSGANVLTF. The CDR3 DNA reads as TGTGCCTGGGAGGCCCCGGGGAGCTCTGGGGCCAACGTCCTGACTTTC.

J is TRBJ1-1 and V is TRBV5-6, with a weak D call TRBD1 (5 bases). The length of the CDR3 is 14 residues. Germline loops: CDR1 SGHDT, CDR2 YYEEEE. V dropped 8 bases and J dropped 0 bases, with 14 bases sitting between them. CDR3 sequence: CASRLAGLNTEAFF. CDR3 nucleotide sequence: TGTGCCAGTAGGTTGGCAGGGCTGAACACTGAAGCTTTCTTT.

The rearrangement uses TRBV2 and TRBJ1-2; D is undetermined. Germline V gives CDR1 SNHLY, CDR2 FYNNEI. V gave up 2 bases and J gave up 0 bases, with 4 bases separating them. The length of the CDR3 is 13 residues. CDR3 loop: CASSEYPNYGYTF. CDR3 nucleotides: TGTGCCAGCAGTGAATATCCTAACTATGGCTACACCTTC.

The rearrangement joins TRBV5-1 to TRBJ1-2; D is possibly TRBD1 (5 bases). Per germline, CDR1 SGHRS and CDR2 YFSETQ. Trimming took 4 bases from V and 7 from J, leaving 20 bases between them. The CDR3 covers 15 residues. CDR3 amino acids: CASSEITGQEGGYTF. DNA for the CDR3: TGCGCCAGCAGCGAAATAACAGGTCAGGAGGGTGGCTACACCTTC.

The V call is TRBV7-2, the J call TRBJ1-1; D is undetermined. In germline, CDR1 is SGHTA, CDR2 FQGNSA. The CDR3 extends over 13 amino acids. V was cut by 5 bases and J by 0 bases, with 7 bases left in between. CDR3 sequence reads: CASSPYMNTEAFF. Written as DNA, the CDR3 is TGTGCCAGCAGCCCTTACATGAACACTGAAGCTTTCTTT.

The chain links TRBV19 to TRBJ2-2, with 8 nucleotides matching TRBD2. Per germline, CDR1 LNHDA and CDR2 SQIVND (reference sequence). Losses at the gene ends were 7 bases for V and 5 bases for J; bases not matched to a gene: 6. The CDR3 extends over 14 amino acids. CDR3 bases: TGTGCCAGTATGAGCGGGAGTAGAACCGGGGAGCTGTTTTTT. Translating it yields CASMSGSRTGELFF.

Concerning this clone: Compared with germline, one end of the junction differs, possibly owing to a read error. The chain uses TRBV6-6 and TRBJ2-5; 10 positions match TRBD2. The CDR3 totals 11 residues. CDR1 is MNHNY, CDR2 SVGAGI, per germline (reference sequence). Written as DNA, the CDR3 is TGTGCCAGCATTCTAGCGGGAGTAATCCACTTC. This encodes CASILAGVIHF.

V usage is TRBV12-3 or TRBV12-4 and J usage is TRBJ1-2; unclear D gene. V was pared by 7 bases and J by 5 bases, with 14 bases between. This CDR3 has 13 amino acids. This chain's CDR3 is CASTWAPGYGYTF. The CDR3 DNA reads as TGTGCCAGCACCTGGGCACCGGGGTATGGCTACACCTTC.